What follows describes a single T cell receptor beta chain. The source of the sample is a study of blood T cell repertoires in COVID-19. Original analysis: Amplification of reference gene primers was used by the study to estimate nucleated cell counts. Sequenced by immunoSEQ multiplex PCR; TCRdb stores in-frame clones only, minus some. V and J calls and clone size are copied from that table; D and trimming were computed from the DNA. Counted here are approximately 100,000 clones, roughly 80% occurring once; the ten biggest clones make up roughly 6.3%. The CDR3 runs to 19 residues. The germline V gene has CDR1 MGHRA and CDR2 YSYEKL. V dropped 0 bases and J dropped 4 bases, with 24 bases sitting between them.

Sequences were obtained from peripheral blood. The source of this sequence is a man in his 60s with acute or convalescent COVID-19. The chain employs TRBV4-1 and TRBJ1-2; D gene uncertain. The CDR3 reads CASSQDPWEQPGGGYGYTF. The DNA of the CDR3 is TGCGCCAGCAGCCAAGATCCTTGGGAACAGCCCGGAGGAGGCTATGGCTACACCTTC.